This T cell receptor beta chain was identified in a study of T-cell reconstitution after alpha-beta-depleted transplantation in children. This CDR3 has 15 residues. Germline-derived CDR1 and CDR2 are SGHTA and FQGNSA. Trimming shortened V by 5 bases and J by 2 bases, and 15 bases separated the two germline ends. This clonotype has a handful of counts. Unique molecular identifiers tagged the TCRbeta library. In TCRdb, the PCR reads were re-called with MiXCR into one record per CDR3 protein. The table has just over 350,000 distinct CDR3 sequences, roughly 15% seen once. Sequencing was performed on PBMCs, taken from the stem cell graft. This chain links TRBV7-2 with TRBJ2-5; tentatively, D is TRBD1 (5 bases). This TCR was recovered from a human donor who donated a stem cell graft to a child with Fanconi anemia. CDR3 DNA sequence: TGTGCCAGCAGCATCTTTGGACACTCACAAGAGACCCAGTACTTC. Translated: CASSIFGHSQETQYF. Using reference TRBV7-2 and TRBJ2-5 for the parts outside the CDR3, the full variable domain is GAGVSQSPSNKVTEKGKDVELRCDPISGHTALYWYRQSLGQGLEFLIYFQGNSAPDKSGLPSDRFSAERTGGSVSTLTIQRTQQEDSAVYLCASSIFGHSQETQYFGPGTRLLVL.